This is a list of T cell receptor beta chains from one sample in a study of cytomegalovirus exposure and HLA in healthy donors. TCRdb's table, derived via immunoSEQ multiplex PCR, lists solely in-frame clones and lacks some. The data hold more than 60,000 clones, with around 97% observed a single time. Sequencing input: PBMCs. These receptors originate from a young woman in good health and CMV-seropositive. CDR3s include the opening cysteine and the closing phenylalanine or tryptophan. A D gene is named only where the DNA matches it firmly. Clone sizes are given selectively: once, few, many, or a class where the clone is expanded.

cdr3_nt	cdr3_aa	d_call	clone_size	v_call	j_call
TGTGCCAGCAGCTTTTCTGGAGGGGAGACCCAGTACTTC	CASSFSGGETQYF	.	.	TRBV5-4	TRBJ2-5
TGCAGCGTTGAAGGGCGGGATCACAATGAGCAGTTCTTC	CSVEGRDHNEQFF	.	.	TRBV29-1	TRBJ2-1
TGTGCCAGCAGTTGGGGACTCATAGCGGGAGGGGTTACCGGGGAGCTGTTTTTT	CASSWGLIAGGVTGELFF	TRBD2	.	TRBV27	TRBJ2-2
TGCGCCAGAGAGAGCGGGGTTTCGGGACAGGGGGCCGTTCAGCCCCAGCATTTT	CARESGVSGQGAVQPQHF	TRBD1	.	TRBV5-1	TRBJ1-5
TGTGCCAGCAGCTTTAGCGGGAGGGCAGAGACCCAGTACTTC	CASSFSGRAETQYF	TRBD2	once	TRBV7-3	TRBJ2-5
TGTGCCAGCAGCCCCAGGCTCTTGAACACTGAAGCTTTCTTT	CASSPRLLNTEAFF	.	.	TRBV11-2	TRBJ1-1
TGTGCCAGCAGTTTAGGGCTTCTATACGAGCAGTACTTC	CASSLGLLYEQYF	.	.	TRBV28	TRBJ2-7
TGTGCCAGCAGTTTTCCACCTATCCGGGACAGGGTGGACTACGAGCAGTACTTC	CASSFPPIRDRVDYEQYF	TRBD1	.	TRBV28	TRBJ2-7
TGTGCCAGCAGTTGGAAGACAGGGGGGAATCAGCCCCAGCATTTT	CASSWKTGGNQPQHF	TRBD1	once	TRBV27	TRBJ1-5
TGTGCCAGCAGCCAGCTGTCCCGGGACAGGGCCACTGAAGCTTTCTTT	CASSQLSRDRATEAFF	TRBD1	.	TRBV7-9	TRBJ1-1
TGTGCCAGTAGTCCGCAAAACAAGATTAATCAGCCCCAGCATTTT	CASSPQNKINQPQHF	.	.	TRBV19	TRBJ1-5
TGTGCCAGCAGCCCCATATCCCCGGCGGGTCCCTACGAGCAGTACTTC	CASSPISPAGPYEQYF	.	.	TRBV7-3	TRBJ2-7
TGCGCCAGCAGCCAATTCCCACAGGGAGACACCGGGGAGCTGTTTTTT	CASSQFPQGDTGELFF	.	.	TRBV4-1	TRBJ2-2
TGTGCCAGCAGCTTGTACCCAAGCTACGATCATAGCAACGAGCAGTACTTC	CASSLYPSYDHSNEQYF	.	.	TRBV7-2	TRBJ2-7
TGTGCCTGGAGTCGGCGGGATGAGCAGTTCTTC	CAWSRRDEQFF	.	.	TRBV30	TRBJ2-1
TGTGCCAGCAGATGGGACAGGGGCTACGAGCAGTACTTC	CASRWDRGYEQYF	TRBD1	.	TRBV5-4	TRBJ2-7
TGTGCCAGCAGCGTAGCTTGGGGGGGTGATGAAAAACTGTTTTTT	CASSVAWGGDEKLFF	.	.	TRBV9	TRBJ1-4
TGTGCCAGCAGCTTGACTAGCGGGAGTCATGAGCAGTTCTTC	CASSLTSGSHEQFF	TRBD2	.	TRBV11-2	TRBJ2-1
TGTGCCAGCAGTTACTCCGGGGCAGGGGACGACAATGAGCAGTTCTTC	CASSYSGAGDDNEQFF	.	.	TRBV6-6	TRBJ2-1
TGTGCCAGCAGTCTTCTATTAAGCGGGAGTGTTTTGCATGAGCAGTTCTTC	CASSLLLSGSVLHEQFF	TRBD2	.	TRBV27	TRBJ2-1
TGCAGTTCCCACTTGAACACTGAAGCTTTCTTT	CSSHLNTEAFF	.	once	TRBV20-1	TRBJ1-1
TGTGCCAGCAGTTTTAGCGGGAGCTTCTACGAGCAGTACTTC	CASSFSGSFYEQYF	TRBD2	.	TRBV27	TRBJ2-7
TGTGCCAGCAGTTATGCAGGGGGTAGGGTAAATGAGCAGTTCTTC	CASSYAGGRVNEQFF	TRBD1	.	TRBV6-5	TRBJ2-1
TGTGCCAGCAGCCTCAACAGGGGCGCAGATACGCAGTATTTT	CASSLNRGADTQYF	TRBD1	once	TRBV14	TRBJ2-3
TGCGCCAGCAGCCAAGAGGGGGCAAGCAATCAGCCCCAGCATTTT	CASSQEGASNQPQHF	.	.	TRBV4-1	TRBJ1-5